A selection of T cell receptor beta chains follows, all from one sample in a study of shared clonotypes between healthy human individuals. Profiled with immunoSEQ multiplex PCR; TCRdb holds only in-frame clones, not every one. This table holds millions of clones, about 95% found once. The sample was naive CD8+ T cells sorted from blood. The receptors come from a man aged 18 to 30 in good health. CDR3s include the opening cysteine and the closing phenylalanine or tryptophan. Rows give clone size only sometimes, using once, few, many, or a class for an expanded clone.

V,J,size,CDR3
TRBV4-3,TRBJ1-3,once,CASSQGTEGTGNTIYF
TRBV9,TRBJ1-4,-,CASSAGEKLFF
TRBV28,TRBJ1-5,-,CASSPRGSNQPQHF
TRBV10-2,TRBJ2-1,-,CASSLLAGGGLNEQFF
TRBV5-1,TRBJ1-1,-,CASSLEWGDEAFF
TRBV28,TRBJ2-5,-,CASSLQGWQTQYF
TRBV7-2,TRBJ2-1,-,CASSFGQGNEQFF
TRBV6-5,TRBJ1-2,-,CASSYSEGPTGYTF
TRBV6-5,TRBJ2-7,-,CASSPLHSYEQYF
TRBV6-5,TRBJ2-3,once,CASSPRGDSTDTQYF
TRBV6-1,TRBJ2-5,-,CASRGPIQETQYF
TRBV10-1,TRBJ2-1,-,CVAQWLAGGQGYNEQFF
TRBV4-3,TRBJ2-2,-,CASSQNRGTGELFF
TRBV4-2,TRBJ1-6,once,CASSPSGSSYNSPLHF
TRBV28,TRBJ2-7,-,CASSLGLYEQYF
TRBV7-2,TRBJ2-7,once,CASSQRDGLTYDEQYF
TRBV9,TRBJ2-2,-,CASSVGVAPANTGELFF
TRBV27,TRBJ2-7,-,CASSITSASSYEQYF
TRBV27,TRBJ2-7,-,CASSLGPAAPTYEQYF